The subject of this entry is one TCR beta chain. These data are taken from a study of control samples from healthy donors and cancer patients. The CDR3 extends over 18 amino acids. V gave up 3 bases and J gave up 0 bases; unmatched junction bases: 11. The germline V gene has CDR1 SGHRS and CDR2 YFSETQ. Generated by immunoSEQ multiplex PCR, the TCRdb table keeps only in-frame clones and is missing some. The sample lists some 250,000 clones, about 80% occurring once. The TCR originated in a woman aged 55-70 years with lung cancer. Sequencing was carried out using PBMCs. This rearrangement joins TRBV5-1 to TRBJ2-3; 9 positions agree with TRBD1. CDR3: CASSSQGANSSSTDTQYF. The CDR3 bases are TGCGCCAGCAGCTCACAGGGGGCAAATTCCTCTAGCACAGATACGCAGTATTTT.